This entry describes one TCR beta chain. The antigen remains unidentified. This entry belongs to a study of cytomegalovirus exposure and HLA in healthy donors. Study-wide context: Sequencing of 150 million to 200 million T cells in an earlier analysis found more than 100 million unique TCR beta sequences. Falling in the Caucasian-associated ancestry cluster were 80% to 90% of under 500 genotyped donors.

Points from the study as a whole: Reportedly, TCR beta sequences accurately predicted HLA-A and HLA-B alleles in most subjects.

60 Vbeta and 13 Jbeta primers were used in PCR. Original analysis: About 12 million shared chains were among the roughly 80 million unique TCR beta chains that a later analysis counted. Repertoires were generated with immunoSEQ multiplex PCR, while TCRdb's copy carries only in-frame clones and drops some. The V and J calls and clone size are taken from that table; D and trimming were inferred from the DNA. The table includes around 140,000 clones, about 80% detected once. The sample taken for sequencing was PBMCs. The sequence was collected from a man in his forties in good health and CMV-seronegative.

This CDR3 is CASSLMSAEAYEQYF. The CDR3 coding sequence is TGTGCCAGCAGCTTAATGTCCGCTGAGGCGTACGAGCAGTACTTC. The rearrangement links TRBV7-8 to TRBJ2-7, with D hard to call. Germline CDR1 and CDR2: SGHVS and FQNEAQ. CDR3 length equals 15 residues. V was cut by 2 bases and J by 4 bases, with 15 bases left in between.